One sample yielded the 20 T cell receptor beta chains listed below, sequenced in a study of cytomegalovirus exposure and HLA in healthy donors. Primers for the PCR totalled 60 Vbeta and 13 Jbeta. Some clones are missing from TCRdb's copy, which holds only in-frame ones; the method was immunoSEQ multiplex PCR. This table holds 150,000 to 200,000 clones, approximately 84% found once. The sequenced sample consisted of PBMCs. The receptors shown here come from a male donor in good health and CMV-seropositive.

The V gene is TRBV7-9, the J gene TRBJ1-6, with a tentative D call TRBD1 (6 bases). Germline-derived CDR1 and CDR2 are SEHNR and FQNEAQ (reference sequence). This CDR3 has 15 amino acids. V lost 0 bases to trimming and J lost 9 bases, with 12 bases between them. The CDR3 DNA sequence: TGTGCCAGCAGCTTAGCCCGGGACAAGGGTTCACCCCTCCACTTT. This encodes CASSLARDKGSPLHF.

This clone was seen only a few times. V and J are TRBV2 and TRBJ2-1; 8 bases are a match to TRBD2. CDR3 length: 15 amino acids. The trim removed 4 bases at V and 3 bases at J, leaving 5 bases unmatched. Germline CDR1 and CDR2: SNHLY and FYNNEI. The CDR3 region is CASSVSGISYNEQFF. As DNA, the CDR3 is TGTGCCAGCAGTGTTAGCGGGATAAGCTACAATGAGCAGTTCTTC. Full variable domain (missing parts from reference TRBV2 and TRBJ2-1): EPEVTQTPSHQVTQMGQEVILRCVPISNHLYFYWYRQILGQKVEFLVSFYNNEISEKSEIFDDQFSVERPDGSNFTLKIRSTKLEDSAMYFCASSVSGISYNEQFFGPGTRLTVL.

V gene TRBV10-3 combines with J gene TRBJ2-2, with D possibly TRBD1 on 6 matching bases. Germline CDR1 reads ENHRY; CDR2 reads SYGVKD. V was trimmed by 0 bases and J by 5 bases, leaving 10 bases between them. The CDR3 covers 15 residues. The CDR3 sequence: CAISESTGKTGELFF. CDR3 nucleotides: TGTGCCATCAGTGAGTCCACAGGGAAAACCGGGGAGCTGTTTTTT.

The table lists this clone with a few counts. J is TRBJ2-1 and V is TRBV10-3, with D maybe TRBD2 (6 bases). CDR3 length: 14 amino acids. V dropped 4 bases and J dropped 5 bases, with 12 bases sitting between them. CDR1 ENHRY and CDR2 SYGVKD come from the germline V gene. The CDR3 DNA follows: TGTGCCATCAGTGCGGCGGGACGACACAATGAGCAGTTCTTC. Its translation is CAISAAGRHNEQFF.

This chain connects TRBV9 to TRBJ2-1, with 13 bases aligning to TRBD2. The V segment lost 1 base and the J segment 5 bases; nucleotides outside the gene matches: 0. CDR1 SGDLS and CDR2 YYNGEE come from the germline V gene. The CDR3 covers 15 residues. Here the CDR3 reads CASSVTSGRDNEQFF. CDR3 DNA sequence: TGTGCCAGCAGCGTAACTAGCGGGAGGGACAATGAGCAGTTCTTC.

The CDR3 DNA is TGTGCCAGCAGCGACAGGGGCCTGAACACTGAAGCTTTCTTT. This sequence encodes CASSDRGLNTEAFF. This sequence joins TRBV13 and TRBJ1-1; 8 bases are shared with TRBD1. Germline CDR1 and CDR2: PRHDT and FYEKMQ (reference sequence). J lost 0 bases, V lost 5 bases, and 2 bases had no gene match. The CDR3 loop spans 14 amino acids.

This clone was counted between two and nine times. The chain is built from TRBV14 and TRBJ1-2; weak D call: TRBD1 (6 bases). This CDR3 has 15 amino acids. Trimming removed 2 bases at V and 2 bases at J, with 12 bases between. Germline V gene data show CDR1 as SGHDN and CDR2 as FVKESK. The CDR3 here is CASSQYRVINYGYTF. In DNA, the CDR3 is TGTGCCAGCAGCCAATACAGGGTTATAAACTATGGCTACACCTTC.

The chain has TRBV29-1 and TRBJ1-2; D may be TRBD1 (6 bases). Germline lookup yields CDR1 SQVTM and CDR2 ANQGSEA. Trimming shortened V by 8 bases and J by 3 bases, and 13 bases separated the two germline ends. CDR3 length: 12 amino acids. In DNA form, the CDR3 reads TGCAGCATCATGGGGGCGGACTATGGCTACACCTTC. This sequence encodes CSIMGADYGYTF.

The chain is built from TRBV19 and TRBJ1-5; no clear D. The CDR3 spans 13 residues. The germline V gene has CDR1 LNHDA and CDR2 SQIVND (reference sequence). V was shortened by 8 bases and J by 2 bases, with 10 bases between the two germline ends. This CDR3 reads CASQDWGNQPQHF. The CDR3 bases are TGTGCCAGTCAAGACTGGGGCAATCAGCCCCAGCATTTT.

The chain links TRBV5-6 to TRBJ1-1; 8 bases align to TRBD1. The ends lost 4 bases at V and 0 bases at J; junction bases unmatched: 5. Germline assignment: CDR1 SGHDT and CDR2 YYEEEE. The CDR3 consists of 15 residues. CDR3 amino acids: CASSPGDRLNTEAFF. The CDR3 coding sequence is TGTGCCAGCAGCCCGGGGGACAGGTTGAACACTGAAGCTTTCTTT.

The rearrangement joins TRBV27 to TRBJ1-6, with TRBD1 identical over 8 bases. The CDR3 has 13 amino acids. Germline values: CDR1 MNHEY, CDR2 SMNVEV (reference sequence). V lost 4 bases and J lost 9; bases outside the gene matches: 2. The DNA for the CDR3 is TGTGCCAGCAGTTGGGACAGGCCTTCACCCCTCCACTTT. It encodes CASSWDRPSPLHF.

The chain couples TRBV4-1 to TRBJ1-1; tentative D call: TRBD1 (6 bases). Trimming stripped 1 base from V and 5 bases from J, with 8 bases between. The length of the CDR3 is 13 residues. Germline V gene data show CDR1 as MGHRA and CDR2 as YSYEKL. CDR3 nucleotides: TGCGCCAGCAGCCAAGTTCAGGGGACTGAAGCTTTCTTT. It specifies CASSQVQGTEAFF.

This sequence joins TRBV10-3 and TRBJ2-1, with 9 bases lining up with TRBD2. The CDR3 is made up of 19 amino acids. Germline assignment: CDR1 ENHRY and CDR2 SYGVKD. Trimming took 3 bases from V and 0 from J; bases not matched to a gene: 12. This CDR3 reads CAISERTSAKQRSYNEQFF. The CDR3 coding sequence is TGTGCCATCAGTGAAAGGACTAGCGCAAAACAGCGCTCCTACAATGAGCAGTTCTTC.

CDR3 protein: CASTRQGAGGNTIYF. The CDR3 DNA is TGTGCCAGTACCCGACAGGGGGCCGGAGGAAACACCATATATTTT. The chain links TRBV19 to TRBJ1-3; 10 bases match TRBD1. This CDR3 has 15 residues. V was clipped by 7 bases and J by 4 bases; unmatched bases: 7. CDR1 LNHDA and CDR2 SQIVND come from the germline V gene (reference sequence).

The gene calls are TRBV21-1 and TRBJ1-3; TRBD1 was called by the table and not checked on the DNA. TRBV21-1 represents a pseudogene. CDR3 length equals 15 residues. CDR3 nucleotides: TGTGCCAGCAGTGCCGGGACAGGCCTTGGAAACACCATATATTTT. The encoded protein is CASSAGTGLGNTIYF.

The rearrangement joins TRBV9 to TRBJ1-3; D may be TRBD1 (5 bases). The length of the CDR3 is 14 residues. The V end lost 5 bases, the J end lost 3 bases, and 12 bases lay between the germline ends. Per germline, CDR1 SGDLS and CDR2 YYNGEE. CDR3 in DNA: TGTGCCAGCAGTACAGGTGCGGATGGAAACACCATATATTTT. This translates into CASSTGADGNTIYF.

V gene TRBV28 combines with J gene TRBJ2-7; D might be TRBD2 (6 bases). The V end lost 3 bases, the J end lost 7 bases, and 13 bases lay between the germline ends. This CDR3 spans 13 amino acids. The germline V gene encodes CDR1 MDHEN and CDR2 SYDVKM. CDR3 coding DNA: TGTGCCAGCAGTTTCGGGAGTACCTGGGAGCAGTACTTC. It codes for CASSFGSTWEQYF.

The chain links TRBV19 to TRBJ1-2; TRBD1 aligns across 8 bases. CDR1 LNHDA and CDR2 SQIVND come from the germline V gene (reference sequence). With 7 bases clipped from V and 2 bases from J, the junction kept 9 bases outside the gene matches. The CDR3 totals 15 residues. DNA for the CDR3: TGTGCCAGTACCCCTTCGGGACAGGAAAACTATGGCTACACCTTC. Translated, it gives CASTPSGQENYGYTF.

The rearrangement uses TRBV5-6 and TRBJ2-7; TRBD1 aligns across 10 bases. V shed 4 bases and J 4 bases; nucleotides not matched to a gene: 8. CDR3 length: 15 amino acids. The V gene's germline CDR1 is SGHDT and CDR2 YYEEEE. The CDR3 spells CASSPVGTGVYEQYF. CDR3 in DNA: TGTGCCAGCAGCCCGGTAGGGACAGGGGTATACGAGCAGTACTTC.

The V gene is TRBV9, the J gene TRBJ2-7; 7 bases align to TRBD2. In germline, CDR1 is SGDLS, CDR2 YYNGEE. The CDR3 runs to 18 residues. Trimming removed 4 bases from V and 0 bases from J; junction bases left unmatched: 16. The CDR3 region is CASSPGRGGRLGSYEQYF. The CDR3 DNA is TGTGCCAGCAGCCCGGGGAGGGGCGGACGTTTGGGCTCCTACGAGCAGTACTTC. The full variable domain, in which reference TRBV9 and TRBJ2-7 provide the parts outside the CDR3, is DSGVTQTPKHLITATGQRVTLRCSPRSGDLSVYWYQQSLDQGLQFLIQYYNGEERAKGNILERFSAQQFPDLHSELNLSSLELGDSALYFCASSPGRGGRLGSYEQYFGPGTRLTVT.